This T cell receptor (beta chain) was retrieved from a study of T cells in Graves' hyperthyroidism and ophthalmopathy. Broader study findings: Most expanded thyroid clonotypes above 0.001 also appeared in blood.

RNA transcripts yielded amplified TCR beta CDR3 regions. The HTBI primer set served for first-round RT-PCR of the TCR CDR3. Each CDR3 protein is one row after TCRdb ran MiXCR on the multiplex PCR reads. The sample has hundreds of thousands of distinct CDR3 sequences, 15% to 18% seen once. Disease duration under 2 months; hyperthyroidism patients were aged 18 to 65. The study left out patients who had uncontrolled infection, other autoimmune disease, pregnancy or lactation. Trimming took off 2 bases at V and 2 bases at J, with 19 bases between the two ends. The germline gives CDR1 DFQATT, CDR2 SNEGSKA (reference sequence). The CDR3 is made up of 16 amino acids. With respect to this clonotype: Antigen unknown.

This TCR came from a woman between 18 and 29 years old with Graves' hyperthyroidism. Material: blood. The V call is TRBV20-1, the J call TRBJ2-7, with D tentatively TRBD1 (6 bases). Written as DNA, the CDR3 is TGCAGTGCTAGACCCCCAGGGGTGTCCCCAGCCTACGAGCAGTACTTC. Protein: CSARPPGVSPAYEQYF.